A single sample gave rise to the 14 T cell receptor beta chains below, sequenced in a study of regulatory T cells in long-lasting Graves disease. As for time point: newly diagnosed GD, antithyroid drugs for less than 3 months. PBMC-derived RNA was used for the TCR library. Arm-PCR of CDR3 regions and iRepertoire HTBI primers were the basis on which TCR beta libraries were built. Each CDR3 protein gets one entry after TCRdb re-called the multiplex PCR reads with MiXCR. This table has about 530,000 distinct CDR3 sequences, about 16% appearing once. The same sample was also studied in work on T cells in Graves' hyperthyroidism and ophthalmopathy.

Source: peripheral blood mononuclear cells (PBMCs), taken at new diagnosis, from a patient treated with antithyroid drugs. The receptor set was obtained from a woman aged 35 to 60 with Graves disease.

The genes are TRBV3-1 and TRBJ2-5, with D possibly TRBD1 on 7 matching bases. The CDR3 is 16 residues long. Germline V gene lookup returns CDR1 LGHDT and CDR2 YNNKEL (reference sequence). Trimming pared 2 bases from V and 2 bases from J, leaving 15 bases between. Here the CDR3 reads CASSQIGGGNQETQYF. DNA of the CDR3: TGTGCCAGCAGCCAAATAGGGGGCGGGAATCAAGAGACCCAGTACTTC.

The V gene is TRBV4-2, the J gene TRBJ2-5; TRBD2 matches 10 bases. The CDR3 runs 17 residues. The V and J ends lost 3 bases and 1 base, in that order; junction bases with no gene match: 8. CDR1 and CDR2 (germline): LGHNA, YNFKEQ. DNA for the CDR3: TGTGCCAGCAGCCATCCCGTACAGCGGGGGGGCCAAGAGACCCAGTACTTC. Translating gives CASSHPVQRGGQETQYF.

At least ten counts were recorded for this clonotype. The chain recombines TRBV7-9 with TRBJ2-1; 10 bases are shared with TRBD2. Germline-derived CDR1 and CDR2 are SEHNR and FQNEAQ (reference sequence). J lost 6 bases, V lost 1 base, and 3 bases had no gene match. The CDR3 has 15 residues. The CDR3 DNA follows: TGTGCCAGCAGCTTAGGGACTAGCGGCACCAATGAGCAGTTCTTC. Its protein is CASSLGTSGTNEQFF.

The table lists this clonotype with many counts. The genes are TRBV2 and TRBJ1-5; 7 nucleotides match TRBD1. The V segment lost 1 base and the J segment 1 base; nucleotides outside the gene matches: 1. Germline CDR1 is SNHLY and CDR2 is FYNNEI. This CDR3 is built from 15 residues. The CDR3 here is CASSEGQGSNQPQHF. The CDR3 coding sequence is TGTGCCAGCAGTGAAGGACAGGGAAGCAATCAGCCCCAGCATTTT. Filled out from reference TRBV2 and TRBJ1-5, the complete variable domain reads EPEVTQTPSHQVTQMGQEVILRCVPISNHLYFYWYRQILGQKVEFLVSFYNNEISEKSEIFDDQFSVERPDGSNFTLKIRSTKLEDSAMYFCASSEGQGSNQPQHFGDGTRLSIL.

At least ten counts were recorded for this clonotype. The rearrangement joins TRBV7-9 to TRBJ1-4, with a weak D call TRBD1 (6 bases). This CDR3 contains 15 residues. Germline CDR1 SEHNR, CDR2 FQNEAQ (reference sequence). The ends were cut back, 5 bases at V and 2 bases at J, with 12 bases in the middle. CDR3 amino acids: CASSLAGGTNEKLFF. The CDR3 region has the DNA TGTGCCAGCAGCCTCGCTGGGGGCACTAATGAAAAACTGTTTTTT.

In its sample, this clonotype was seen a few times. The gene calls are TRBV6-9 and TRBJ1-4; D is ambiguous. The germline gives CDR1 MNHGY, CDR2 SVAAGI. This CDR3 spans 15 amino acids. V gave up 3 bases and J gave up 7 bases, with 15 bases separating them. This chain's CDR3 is CASSYRAEPGEKLFF. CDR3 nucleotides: TGTGCCAGCAGTTACCGAGCCGAACCTGGTGAAAAACTGTTTTTT.

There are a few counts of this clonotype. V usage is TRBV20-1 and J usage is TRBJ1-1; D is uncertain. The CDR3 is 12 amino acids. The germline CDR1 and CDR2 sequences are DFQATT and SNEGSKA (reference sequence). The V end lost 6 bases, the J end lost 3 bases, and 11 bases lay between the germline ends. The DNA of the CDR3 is TGCAGTGCCCCCCGTGGGGACACTGAAGCTTTCTTT. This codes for CSAPRGDTEAFF.

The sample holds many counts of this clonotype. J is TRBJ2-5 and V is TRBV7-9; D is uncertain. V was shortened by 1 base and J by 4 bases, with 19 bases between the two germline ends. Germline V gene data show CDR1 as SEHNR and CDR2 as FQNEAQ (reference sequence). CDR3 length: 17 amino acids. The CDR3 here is CASSLVPIGDLRETQYF. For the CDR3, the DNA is TGTGCCAGCAGCTTAGTGCCCATAGGTGATCTACGAGAGACCCAGTACTTC.

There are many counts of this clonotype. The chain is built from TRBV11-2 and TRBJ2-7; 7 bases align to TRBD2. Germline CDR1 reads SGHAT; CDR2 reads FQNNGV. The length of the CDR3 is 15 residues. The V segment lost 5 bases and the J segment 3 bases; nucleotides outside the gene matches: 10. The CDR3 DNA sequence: TGTGCCAGCAGCCCCCATTTCGGCGGGGGCTACGAGCAGTACTTC. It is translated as CASSPHFGGGYEQYF.

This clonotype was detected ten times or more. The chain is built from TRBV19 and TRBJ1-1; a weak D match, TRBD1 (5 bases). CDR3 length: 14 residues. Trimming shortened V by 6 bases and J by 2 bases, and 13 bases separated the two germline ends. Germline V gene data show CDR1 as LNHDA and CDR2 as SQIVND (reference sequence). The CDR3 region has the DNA TGTGCCAGTAGCCCACGACAGATTAACACTGAAGCTTTCTTT. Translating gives CASSPRQINTEAFF.

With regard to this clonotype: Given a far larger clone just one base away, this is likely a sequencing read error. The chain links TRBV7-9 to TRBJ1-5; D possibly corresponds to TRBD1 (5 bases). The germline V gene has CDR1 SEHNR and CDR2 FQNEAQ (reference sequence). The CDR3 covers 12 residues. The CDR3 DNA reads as TGTGCCGGCAGCTATAGGGGACAGCCCCAGCATTTT. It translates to CAGSYRGQPQHF.

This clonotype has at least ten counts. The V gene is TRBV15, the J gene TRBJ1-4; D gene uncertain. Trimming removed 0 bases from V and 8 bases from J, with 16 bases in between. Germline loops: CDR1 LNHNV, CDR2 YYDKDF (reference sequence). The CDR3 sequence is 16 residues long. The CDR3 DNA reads TGTGCCACCAGCAGAGATCGGTTGGGAACGACCGAAAAACTGTTTTTT. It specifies CATSRDRLGTTEKLFF.

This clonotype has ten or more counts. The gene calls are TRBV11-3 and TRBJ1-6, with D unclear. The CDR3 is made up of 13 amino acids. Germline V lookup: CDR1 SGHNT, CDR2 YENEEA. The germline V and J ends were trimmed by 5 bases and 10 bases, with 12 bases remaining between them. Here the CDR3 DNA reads TGTGCCAGCAGCCCAAATGCGGTGTCACCCCTCCACTTT. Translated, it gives CASSPNAVSPLHF.

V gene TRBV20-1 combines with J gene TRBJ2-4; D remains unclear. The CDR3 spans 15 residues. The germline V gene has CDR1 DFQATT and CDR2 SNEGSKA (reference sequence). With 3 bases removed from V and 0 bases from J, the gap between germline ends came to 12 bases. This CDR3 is CSARRWELAKNIQYF. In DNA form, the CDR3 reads TGCAGTGCTAGGAGGTGGGAACTAGCCAAAAACATTCAGTACTTC.